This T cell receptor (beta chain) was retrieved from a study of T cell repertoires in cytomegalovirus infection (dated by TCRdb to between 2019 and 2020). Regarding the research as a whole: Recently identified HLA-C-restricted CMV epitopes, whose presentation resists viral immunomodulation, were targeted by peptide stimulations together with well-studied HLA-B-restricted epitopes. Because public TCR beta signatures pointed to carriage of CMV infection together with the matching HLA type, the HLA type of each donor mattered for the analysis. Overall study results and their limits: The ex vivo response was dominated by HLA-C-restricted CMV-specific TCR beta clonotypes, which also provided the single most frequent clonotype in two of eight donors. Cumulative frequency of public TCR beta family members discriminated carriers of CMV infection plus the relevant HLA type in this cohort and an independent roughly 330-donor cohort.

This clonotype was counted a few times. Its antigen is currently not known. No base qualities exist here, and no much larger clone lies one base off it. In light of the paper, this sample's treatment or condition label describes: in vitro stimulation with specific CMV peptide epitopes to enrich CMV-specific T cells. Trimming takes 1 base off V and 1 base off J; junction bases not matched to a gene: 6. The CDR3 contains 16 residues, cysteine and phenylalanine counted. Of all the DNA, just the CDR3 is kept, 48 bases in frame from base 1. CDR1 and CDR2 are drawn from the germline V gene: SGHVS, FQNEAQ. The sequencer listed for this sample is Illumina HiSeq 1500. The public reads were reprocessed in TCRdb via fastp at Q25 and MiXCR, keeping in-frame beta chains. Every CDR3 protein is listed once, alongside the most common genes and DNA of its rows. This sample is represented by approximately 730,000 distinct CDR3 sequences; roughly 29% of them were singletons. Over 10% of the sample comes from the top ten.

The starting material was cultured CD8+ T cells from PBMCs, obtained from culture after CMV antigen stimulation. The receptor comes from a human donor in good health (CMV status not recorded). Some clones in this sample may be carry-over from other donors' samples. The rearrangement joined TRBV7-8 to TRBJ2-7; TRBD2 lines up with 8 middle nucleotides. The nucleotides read TGTGCCAGCAGCTTAGTTAGCGGGGCTTCATCCTACGAGCAGTACTTC. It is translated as CASSLVSGASSYEQYF.